This T cell receptor beta chain was sequenced for a study of T cell changes during pregnancy in multiple sclerosis (dated by TCRdb to about 2019). Broadly, across the study: The study looked at changes in the T cell repertoire across pregnancy in women with multiple sclerosis.

Libraries were prepared through the immunoSEQ multiplex PCR assay. The source is immuneACCESS, and TCRdb retained only in-frame sequences with V and J called. Part of the clones is not carried over; for the studies checked, unresolved V genes explain less than half of this, and the remainder is unexplained. The sample table holds 65,000 to 80,000 clones, of which just under 95% were seen once. The ten largest account for roughly 1% of the sample. About this clone itself: Its specific antigen is unknown. Per-base quality was not reported, and no clone a single base away is much larger than it.

The sequence derives from a female donor with multiple sclerosis, enrolled in a pregnancy study. Here the sequenced sample was peripheral blood, taken in the first trimester of pregnancy.

The DNA sequence is given as TGTGCCAGCAGCTTACTACCGGGACAGCCCACGGAAGCTTTCTTT. Its coded protein is CASSLLPGQPTEAFF. The chain was built from TRBV5-5 and TRBJ1-1; TRBD1 aligns with 7 central bases. CDR1 and CDR2 (SGHKS, YYEKEE) derive from the germline V gene (reference sequence). Trimming accounts for 2 bases at V and 8 bases at J, while the number of junction bases matched to no gene is 12. From the cysteine through the phenylalanine, the CDR3 covers 15 amino acids. The only DNA kept is the CDR3, 45 bases in frame from the first base.